The sequence of this T cell receptor (beta chain) was determined in a study of blood T cell repertoires in COVID-19. Turning to the study itself: Samples representing acute and convalescent COVID-19 were sourced from the United States, Italy and Spain. Nucleic acid was either cDNA or gDNA, and it came from T cells, B-cell-depleted T cells, or PBMCs.

CDR1 is SGHVS and CDR2 is FQNEAQ in the germline V gene. The CDR3 length is 13 residues. As processed by the authors: Reference gene primer amplification yielded estimated nucleated cell counts. Sequenced by immunoSEQ multiplex PCR; TCRdb stores in-frame clones only, minus some. Clone size and V and J calls were adopted from that table, with D and trimming inferred from the DNA. The sample holds a few hundred thousand clones; roughly 85% are singletons and the top ten take 7.2%. Notes on this clone: One junction end disagrees with the germline gene, perhaps due to a read error.

The sequence was obtained from a human donor in a cohort sampled during active COVID-19. The chain joins TRBV7-8 to TRBJ1-2; D is ambiguous. The sequenced sample consisted of peripheral blood. DNA for the CDR3: TGTGCCAGCAGCCTAACCTCCAACTACGGCTACACCTTC. It is translated as CASSLTSNYGYTF.